This T cell receptor (beta chain) originates from a study of neoadjuvant anti-PD-1 for oral cavity cancer. Study background: Non-progressing patients received a fourth nivolumab dose near day 43, then surgery on days 50-56.

Sequenced by immunoSEQ multiplex PCR; TCRdb stores in-frame clones only, minus some. The data show 20,000 to 25,000 clones, roughly a quarter seen once. Time point given: after neoadjuvant nivolumab, at surgical resection. This CDR3 contains 17 residues. V gave up 0 bases and J gave up 7 bases; unmatched junction bases: 4. CDR1 and CDR2 from the germline V gene are LNHNV and YYDKDF (reference sequence). V usage is TRBV15 and J usage is TRBJ2-2; 14 bases map to TRBD2. This sequence originates from a person between 35 and 79 years old with oral cavity squamous cell carcinoma. Sample: tumor tissue, taken after nivolumab (anti-PD-1) treatment. CDR3 residues: CATSRDRLAGGNGELFF. CDR3 coding DNA: TGTGCCACCAGCAGAGATAGACTAGCGGGGGGGAACGGGGAGCTGTTTTTT.